This is a list of T cell receptor beta chains from one sample in a study of CD8 T cells in Susac syndrome. TCRdb used MiXCR to reprocess the immunoSEQ multiplex PCR reads, holding one entry per CDR3 protein. The table records 71,000 or so distinct CDR3 sequences, roughly 93% of them present only once. The sequenced sample consisted of CD4+ T cells from PBMCs. Receptor source: a human donor with Susac syndrome. The CDR3 runs from the conserved cysteine through the conserved F or W. D genes are given only for firm matches.

V,D,CDR3
TRBV29-1,TRBD1,CSVEGGATGGPYEQYF
TRBV13,NA,CASSSNYRGGGEETQYF
TRBV9,NA,CASSPPGLFSGNTIYF
TRBV7-6,NA,CASSPITSRTDTQYF
TRBV30,NA,CAWSKRGGSTEAFF
TRBV5-1,NA,CASSFGTASNQPQHF
TRBV20-1,NA,CSAGGRGANQPQHF
TRBV7-3,TRBD1,CASRSGTGTYGYTF
TRBV28,NA,CASSLIQTSNYGYTF
TRBV18,TRBD1,CASSWTGFQETQYF
TRBV19,NA,CASSLGTAPRKAFF
TRBV29-1,NA,CSVVSGTNEKLFF
TRBV18,TRBD1,CASSPGQGTSYEQYF
TRBV20-1,NA,CSARDVGADTGELFF
TRBV15,NA,CATSRGLRAVDSYEQYF
TRBV7-9,NA,CASSPFGVGEQYF
TRBV7-3,NA,CASSLDNAGETQYF
TRBV25-1,NA,CASSEYSPLNNYGYTF
TRBV20-1,NA,CSAHPVEGPQHF
TRBV13,NA,CASSFYTGCLF
TRBV20-1,TRBD1,CSARADRGVGGYTF
TRBV5-1,TRBD1,CASSWDRNTDTQYF